This record covers a single TCR beta chain. The germline V gene has CDR1 MNHEY and CDR2 SMNVEV (reference sequence). Deletions cut 4 bases from V and 0 bases from J, with 13 bases between. The CDR3 covers 15 residues. The assay was immunoSEQ multiplex PCR, and TCRdb's table has in-frame clones only and misses some. The table has 60,000 to 65,000 clones, approximately 85% seen once. These data are taken from a study of control samples from healthy donors and cancer patients. Input material: blood. The receptor comes from a middle-aged man in good health. The chain joins TRBV27 to TRBJ2-7; TRBD1 is a possible D gene (5 bases). The CDR3 protein is CASSSPRRASYEQYF. The CDR3 coding sequence is TGTGCCAGCAGTTCCCCCCGCAGGGCCTCCTACGAGCAGTACTTC.